Listed below are T cell receptor beta chains from one sample, sequenced in a study of blood T cell repertoires in COVID-19. The protocol was immunoSEQ multiplex PCR, while the TCRdb copy is restricted to in-frame clones and leaves out a portion. Here the sample spans some 99,000 clones, about 84% being singletons. Specimen: peripheral blood. Receptor source: a woman of 80 years or more with acute or convalescent COVID-19. The CDR3 runs from the conserved cysteine through the conserved F or W. A D gene is named only where the DNA matches it firmly. Only some rows state a clone size, as once, few, many or a class for expanded clones.

clone size	D gene	V gene	J gene	CDR3 protein	CDR3 DNA
NA	TRBD2	TRBV5-4	TRBJ2-3	CASSLKRLAGGFSTDTQYF	TGTGCCAGCAGCTTGAAGCGACTAGCGGGGGGGTTTAGCACAGATACGCAGTATTTT
NA	NA	TRBV12-3/TRBV12-4	TRBJ1-1	CASRGGTTEAFF	TGTGCCAGCCGGGGGGGGACCACTGAAGCTTTCTTT
many	TRBD1	TRBV27	TRBJ1-6	CASSSLGTGQNSPLHF	TGTGCCAGCAGTTCACTAGGGACAGGTCAGAATTCACCCCTCCACTTT
NA	NA	TRBV11-2	TRBJ1-1	CASSLGQGGTEAFF	TGTGCCAGCAGCTTAGGGCAGGGAGGCACTGAAGCTTTCTTT
NA	TRBD1	TRBV28	TRBJ2-5	CASSDTGGIYDETQYF	TGTGCCAGCAGCGACACAGGGGGCATCTATGACGAGACCCAGTACTTC
few	NA	TRBV6-5	TRBJ1-1	CASSNPAGTEAFF	TGTGCCAGCAGTAACCCAGCGGGCACTGAAGCTTTCTTT
NA	NA	TRBV28	TRBJ2-3	CASSKTDRSTDTQYF	TGTGCCAGCAGTAAAACGGACAGAAGCACAGATACGCAGTATTTT
NA	TRBD1	TRBV3-1/TRBV3-2	TRBJ2-3	CASSQAGQGSTDTQYF	TGTGCCAGCAGCCAAGCCGGACAGGGTAGCACAGATACGCAGTATTTT
NA	NA	TRBV7-3	TRBJ2-1	CASSPRGSNEQFF	TGTGCCAGCAGCCCACGGGGGAGCAATGAGCAGTTCTTC
NA	TRBD1	TRBV3-1/TRBV3-2	TRBJ1-2	CASSLTGGTYGYTF	TGTGCCAGCAGCCTGACAGGGGGAACGTATGGCTACACCTTC
NA	NA	TRBV5-6	TRBJ2-3	CASSRARGADTQYF	TGTGCCAGCAGCCGGGCCAGGGGCGCAGATACGCAGTATTTT
once	NA	TRBV4-2	TRBJ1-6	CASSLRSSDSPLHF	TGTGCCAGCAGCCTTAGGAGTAGTGATTCACCCCTCCACTTT
NA	TRBD1	TRBV12-5	TRBJ1-1	CASGLHPVGGNTEAFF	TGTGCTAGTGGTTTGCACCCGGTAGGGGGCAACACTGAAGCTTTCTTT
NA	NA	TRBV4-2	TRBJ1-1	CASSQVTTGFTEAFF	TGTGCCAGCAGCCAAGTGACTACAGGGTTCACTGAAGCTTTCTTT
NA	TRBD2	TRBV2	TRBJ2-5	CASRLAGGPETQYF	TGTGCCAGCAGACTAGCGGGGGGTCCTGAGACCCAGTACTTC
NA	NA	TRBV6-5	TRBJ1-2	CASNPTGENYGYTF	TGTGCCAGTAACCCCACAGGCGAGAACTATGGCTACACCTTC
NA	NA	TRBV21-1	TRBJ1-1	CASSKDRMNTEAFF	TGTGCCAGCAGCAAGGACAGAATGAACACTGAAGCTTTCTTT